This T cell receptor (beta chain) was retrieved from a study of post-analysis software for immune sequencing data. The CDR3 totals 13 residues. The V end was cut by 8 bases, the J end by 5 bases, with 16 bases between. CDR1 and CDR2 (germline): SQVTM, ANQGSEA. Only a few counts were recorded for this clonotype. The antigen remains undetermined. Study outcomes and limitations: Patients showed TRBV5-6, TRBV5-1 and TRBV20-1 among four to six TRBV segments more frequent than in controls.

Unique molecular identifiers were built into the TCR beta cDNA libraries. TCRdb used MiXCR to reprocess the PCR reads, holding one entry per CDR3 protein. This table has about 820,000 distinct CDR3 sequences, under 70% appearing once. This clonotype originated in a girl aged 5 to 17 with multiple sclerosis. The genes are TRBV29-1 and TRBJ2-1; possible D gene TRBD2, 5 bases. The sequenced material came from blood. This CDR3 reads CSLPRGLDNEQFF. In DNA, the CDR3 is TGCAGCCTCCCCCGCGGACTTGACAATGAGCAGTTCTTC.